This is a list of T cell receptor beta chains from one sample in a study of Graves' ophthalmopathy and Graves' hyperthyroidism. Each CDR3 protein gets one entry after TCRdb re-called the multiplex PCR reads with MiXCR. The table lists about 740,000 distinct CDR3 sequences, roughly 40% of them singletons, with less than 55% in the top ten. Material: peripheral blood. The origin of the receptors is an adult man with Graves' ophthalmopathy. CDR3s include the opening cysteine and the closing phenylalanine or tryptophan. Each record gives: D gene, clone size, J gene, V gene, CDR3 protein, CDR3 DNA. The D gene is left open where the match is weak. Some rows mark clone size as missing; the rest say once, few, many or name a class of expanded clone.

>.|few|TRBJ2-5|TRBV9
CASSVDFSRGETQYF
TGTGCCAGCAGCGTAGACTTTAGCAGAGGGGAGACCCAGTACTTC
>.|few|TRBJ2-2|TRBV10-2
CAIGQTNTGELFF
TGCGCCATCGGACAGACGAACACCGGGGAGCTGTTTTTT
>.|.|TRBJ1-3|TRBV25-1
CTSSLPPNSGNTIYF
TGTACCAGCAGTTTACCACCCAACTCTGGAAACACCATATATTTT
>TRBD2|.|TRBJ2-2|TRBV2
CASSLRTRIGELFF
TGTGCCAGCAGTCTTCGGACTAGGATCGGGGAGCTGTTTTTT
>TRBD2|many|TRBJ2-7|TRBV20-1
CSASSGMSYEQYF
TGCAGTGCTTCCAGCGGGATGTCCTACGAGCAGTACTTC
>.|.|TRBJ1-2|TRBV25-1
CASSSSEDGNYGYTF
TGTGCCAGCAGCTCCTCTGAAGACGGGAACTATGGCTACACCTTC
>.|.|TRBJ1-2|TRBV7-2
CASSRDPLIAGGYTF
TGTGCCAGCAGCCGGGACCCCTTAATAGCGGGCGGCTACACCTTC
>.|.|TRBJ2-7|TRBV20-1
CSARSVDEQYF
TGCAGTGCTAGGAGTGTGGACGAGCAGTACTTC
>.|once|TRBJ2-7|TRBV7-9
CASSLASYTEGYEQYF
TGTGCCAGCAGCTTAGCTAGCTATACAGAGGGCTACGAGCAGTACTTC
>.|.|TRBJ1-2|TRBV20-1
CSATDPTSYGYTF
TGCAGTGCAACAGACCCAACTTCCTATGGCTACACCTTC
>.|few|TRBJ2-7|TRBV19
CASSTRRVSSYEQYF
TGTGCCAGTAGTACCAGACGGGTGAGCTCCTACGAGCAGTACTTC
>TRBD1|.|TRBJ1-5|TRBV19
CAWATGTGSNQPQHF
TGTGCCTGGGCGACCGGGACAGGTAGCAATCAGCCCCAGCATTTT
>.|.|TRBJ2-5|TRBV5-1
CASSLAETRYF
TGCGCCAGCAGCTTGGCAGAGACCCGGTACTTC
>.|.|TRBJ1-2|TRBV20-1
CSAREARQADSNYGYTF
TGCAGTGCTAGGGAGGCGCGACAGGCCGATAGTAACTATGGCTACACCTTC
>.|many|TRBJ1-5|TRBV7-8
CASSLAAGINQPQHF
TGTGCCAGCAGCTTAGCGGCTGGGATCAATCAGCCCCAGCATTTT
>.|.|TRBJ2-5|TRBV24-1
CATSGPRAQETQYF
TGTGCCACCAGTGGCCCTCGAGCCCAAGAGACCCAGTACTTC
>.|once|TRBJ1-1|TRBV6-5
CASSYPGADPTEAFF
TGTGCCAGCAGTTACCCGGGGGCGGACCCCACCGAAGCTTTCTTT
>.|few|TRBJ1-4|TRBV5-1
CASSLKVATNEKLFF
TGCGCCAGCAGCTTGAAGGTAGCAACTAATGAAAAACTGTTTTTT
>TRBD2|.|TRBJ2-2|TRBV9
CASSVATSANTGELFF
TGTGCCAGCAGCGTAGCAACTAGCGCGAACACCGGGGAGCTGTTTTTT
>.|.|TRBJ2-7|TRBV5-1
CASSLGPRHEQYF
TGCGCCAGCAGCTTGGGACCCCGCCACGAGCAGTACTTC
>.|many|TRBJ1-5|TRBV12-3/TRBV12-4
CASSSGLQPQHF
TGTGCCAGCAGTTCAGGGCTTCAGCCCCAGCATTTT
>.|.|TRBJ2-7|TRBV4-3
CASSQEFSFRLYEQYF
TGCGCCAGCAGCCAAGAGTTTAGTTTCAGGCTCTACGAGCAGTACTTC
>.|.|TRBJ2-7|TRBV7-9
CASSLGPGVYEQYF
TGTGCCAGCAGCTTAGGTCCAGGGGTCTACGAGCAGTACTTC
>TRBD1|many|TRBJ1-5|TRBV19
CASSTGVSNQPQHF
TGTGCCAGCAGCACAGGGGTTAGCAATCAGCCCCAGCATTTT
>.|.|TRBJ2-6|TRBV6-6
CASSYSIGPTGANVLTF
TGTGCCAGCAGTTACTCGATCGGGCCGACTGGGGCCAACGTCCTGACTTTC
>TRBD1|.|TRBJ1-2|TRBV29-1
CSSYSRQGTGYTF
TGCAGCAGTTACAGTAGACAGGGTACCGGCTACACCTTC
>TRBD1|few|TRBJ2-3|TRBV10-3
CAISDPGTVSTDTQYF
TGTGCCATCAGTGACCCCGGGACAGTTAGCACAGATACGCAGTATTTT
>.|few|TRBJ2-7|TRBV12-3/TRBV12-4
CASSLASSYPSYEQYF
TGTGCCAGCAGTTTAGCTTCTAGCTACCCTTCCTACGAGCAGTACTTC
>.|few|TRBJ1-3|TRBV6-5
CASRRTSGNTIYF
TGTGCCAGCAGACGGACGTCAGGAAACACCATATATTTT
>.|few|TRBJ2-5|TRBV7-2
CASSRQYTQYF
TGTGCCAGCAGCCGACAGTACACCCAGTACTTC
>TRBD1|.|TRBJ1-5|TRBV24-1
CATSSVGQGDQPQHF
TGTGCCACCAGCAGCGTGGGACAGGGCGATCAGCCCCAGCATTTT
>.|.|TRBJ1-1|TRBV29-1
CSVATENSTEAFF
TGCAGCGTTGCGACGGAGAATAGCACTGAAGCTTTCTTT
>TRBD1|many|TRBJ2-7|TRBV7-6
CASSLRDRGNYEQYF
TGTGCCAGCAGCTTAAGGGACAGGGGGAACTACGAGCAGTACTTC
>.|many|TRBJ1-1|TRBV29-1
CSGRGGRGDTEAFF
TGCAGCGGTAGGGGGGGGCGCGGGGACACTGAAGCTTTCTTT
>TRBD1|.|TRBJ1-6|TRBV7-9
CASSLADRGLNNSPLHF
TGTGCCAGCAGCTTGGCCGACAGGGGGCTAAATAATTCACCCCTCCACTTT
>.|few|TRBJ1-1|TRBV7-8
CASSLARMNTEAFF
TGTGCCAGCAGCTTAGCCAGGATGAACACTGAAGCTTTCTTT
>TRBD1|.|TRBJ2-7|TRBV9
CASSGGTGNYEQYF
TGTGCCAGCAGCGGGGGGACAGGGAACTACGAGCAGTACTTC
>TRBD1|.|TRBJ2-7|TRBV27
CASSPGGDLFEQYF
TGTGCCAGCAGCCCAGGGGGAGATCTCTTTGAGCAGTACTTC
>.|many|TRBJ1-6|TRBV5-8
CASNEKAALNSPLHF
TGTGCCAGCAACGAGAAAGCGGCGTTGAATTCACCCCTCCACTTT
>TRBD2|.|TRBJ2-5|TRBV7-9
CASSGLAAETQYF
TGTGCCAGCAGCGGACTAGCGGCAGAGACCCAGTACTTC
>.|.|TRBJ2-2|TRBV19
CASSLRYTGELFF
TGTGCCAGTAGTCTGAGGTACACCGGGGAGCTGTTTTTT
>.|many|TRBJ1-1|TRBV7-9
CASSHSGQLNTEAFF
TGTGCCAGCAGCCACTCAGGACAGTTAAACACTGAAGCTTTCTTT
>.|.|TRBJ1-1|TRBV7-9
CASSYGTVTANTEAFF
TGTGCCAGCAGCTATGGGACGGTCACCGCTAACACTGAAGCTTTCTTT
>TRBD1|many|TRBJ2-7|TRBV29-1
CSVQARDSYEQYF
TGCAGCGTTCAGGCCCGGGACAGCTACGAGCAGTACTTC
>.|.|TRBJ2-7|TRBV2
CASSETEEQYF
TGTGCCAGCAGTGAAACGGAAGAGCAGTACTTC
>TRBD1|.|TRBJ1-1|TRBV6-6
CASSYSKGDRCNTEAFF
TGTGCCAGCAGTTACTCGAAGGGGGACAGGTGTAACACTGAAGCTTTCTTT
>TRBD2|.|TRBJ2-5|TRBV6-1
CASSAGRVETQYF
TGTGCCAGCAGTGCCGGGAGGGTAGAGACCCAGTACTTC
>.|many|TRBJ1-4|TRBV15
CATGDAKATNEKLFF
TGTGCCACCGGGGACGCAAAAGCAACTAATGAAAAACTGTTTTTT
>.|few|TRBJ1-5|TRBV20-1
CSARNRFNNQPQHF
TGCAGTGCTAGAAACAGATTTAACAATCAGCCCCAGCATTTT
>.|.|TRBJ2-5|TRBV6-2/TRBV6-3
CVSSYASVGWETQYF
TGTGTCAGCAGTTACGCCAGCGTGGGTTGGGAGACCCAGTACTTC
>.|.|TRBJ1-2|TRBV30
CAWSVTGYGYTF
TGTGCCTGGAGTGTAACCGGGTATGGCTACACCTTC
>.|.|TRBJ1-4|TRBV7-2
CASTFAGVGNEFLFF
TGTGCCAGCACCTTCGCGGGGGTGGGCAATGAGTTTCTGTTTTTT
>.|few|TRBJ2-6|TRBV7-9
CASSPVGVSGANVLTF
TGTGCCAGCAGCCCCGTAGGCGTCTCTGGGGCCAACGTCCTGACTTTC
>TRBD1|many|TRBJ1-2|TRBV7-9
CASSPGDRGHYGYTF
TGTGCCAGCAGCCCAGGGGACAGGGGGCACTATGGCTACACCTTC